This TCR beta chain was recovered during a study of low-dose radiotherapy and immunotherapy resistance in tumors. Study information: Patients of Cohort 1 had 0.5 Gy fractions every 2 weeks, which summed to 6.5 Gy.

TRAV and TRBV primers primed cDNA for both TCRalpha and TCRbeta. Both a constant-region primer and a V-primer adapter served to amplify TCRs across 15 to 25 PCR cycles. In TCRdb, the reads were re-called with MiXCR into one record per CDR3 protein. This table has some 85,000 distinct CDR3 sequences, under 20% appearing once. Sample time point: before trial treatment. Donors, who were enrolled in a single-arm phase I dose-escalation trial, received nivolumab, ipilimumab, aspirin, low-dose cyclophosphamide and low-dose radiotherapy. Advanced solid tumors lacking tumor-infiltrating lymphocytes characterized eligible patients. This clonotype was recorded many times. The germline V gene encodes CDR1 LNHDA and CDR2 SQIVND (reference sequence). This CDR3 has 15 amino acids. Trimming stripped 5 bases from V and 0 bases from J, with 8 bases between.

The sequencing here drew on PBMCs, taken before treatment. This chain links TRBV19 with TRBJ2-6; no clear D. This TCR came from a male donor with prostate cancer. CDR3 coding DNA: TGTGCCAGTAGTCCCATCAACTCTGGGGCCAACGTCCTGACTTTC. Translating it yields CASSPINSGANVLTF.